Given below is one TCR beta chain in context. A read error is possible here, since a much larger clone lies one base away. V lost 0 bases and J lost 2, with 13 bases in between. The germline gives CDR1 DFQATT, CDR2 SNEGSKA (reference sequence). The CDR3 is 15 amino acids. This specimen comes from a study of kidney transplant recipient with SARS-CoV-2 infection. TCRdb analysed the reads with MiXCR anew, one entry per CDR3 protein. The sample consists of 200,000 to 250,000 distinct CDR3 sequences, under 35% of them appearing once. The sample consisted of a blood sample, taken at baseline and on approximately day 120 from a kidney transplant recipient. The clonotype comes from a male patient between 25 and 39 years old who had COVID-19 and was a kidney transplant recipient. Some T cells may arise from the graft donor. The chain couples TRBV20-1 to TRBJ1-2, with D tentatively TRBD1 (5 bases). CDR3 in amino acids: CSARDQGWGNYGYTF. CDR3 sequence (DNA): TGCAGTGCTAGAGATCAGGGATGGGGCAACTATGGCTACACCTTC.